This T cell receptor beta chain was recorded in a study of OX40 agonist ivuxolimab in advanced cancers. Study-level findings and limits: Which antigen the expanded peripheral T cells recognized is unknown. On average, a greater number of expanded clones characterised CD8+ T cells relative to CD4+.

Some clones are missing from TCRdb's copy, which holds only in-frame ones; the method was immunoSEQ multiplex PCR. This sample has tens of thousands of clones, with roughly nine tenths found just once. This clone was picked up one time. Its antigen is as yet unknown. The V gene end was trimmed by 4 bases and the J gene end by 7 bases; junction bases not matched to a gene: 9. The CDR3 contains 14 residues. CDR1 SGHRS and CDR2 YFSETQ come from the germline V gene. The source was CD4+ or CD8+ T cells sorted from blood, collected in a trial of the OX40 agonist ivuxolimab. V is TRBV5-1 and J is TRBJ2-7, with 9 bases lining up with TRBD1. This receptor was identified in an adult with an advanced solid tumor such as melanoma, head and neck, liver or kidney cancer. The CDR3 DNA reads as TGCGCCAGCAGCCCAGGACAGGGGCCGGGGGAGCAGTACTTC. Its protein is CASSPGQGPGEQYF.